This TCR beta chain was sequenced in a study of CD8+CD57+ T cells in acquired aplastic anemia. Study context: Sorted CD4+ and CD8+ cells gave an average of around 3 ug of DNA.

Patients included in sequencing had previously demonstrated CD8+CD57+ cell expansion by flow cytometry. Patients, without exception, had severe acquired aplastic anemia. Blood sampling was performed on the patients, and none of them had received therapy by then. Study observations and caveats: The same twenty-nine CD8+ CDR3 sequences occurred in patients and in controls.

Germline CDR1 is SSHAT and CDR2 is FNYEAQ (reference sequence). Losses at the gene ends were 5 bases for V and 6 bases for J; bases not matched to a gene: 9. The CDR3 loop spans 16 amino acids. Genomic DNA was employed as the template in profiling TCR beta VDJ and CDR3. TCRdb re-called the reads with MiXCR, one entry per CDR3 protein. The data contain roughly 250,000 distinct CDR3 sequences, 65% to 90% of them seen just once; the ten biggest clones take up roughly two fifths. The sample holds many counts of this clonotype. Its target is unknown. This clonotype was obtained from a human donor with aplastic anemia. The V gene is TRBV7-7, the J gene TRBJ2-3; 12 positions match TRBD2. Source material: sorted CD4+, CD8+, or CD8+CD57+ T cells (not recorded which) from PBMCs. As DNA, the CDR3 is TGTGCCAGCAGCCCTGAGCTAGCGGGGGGGCGCGATACGCAGTATTTT. Translated, it gives CASSPELAGGRDTQYF.